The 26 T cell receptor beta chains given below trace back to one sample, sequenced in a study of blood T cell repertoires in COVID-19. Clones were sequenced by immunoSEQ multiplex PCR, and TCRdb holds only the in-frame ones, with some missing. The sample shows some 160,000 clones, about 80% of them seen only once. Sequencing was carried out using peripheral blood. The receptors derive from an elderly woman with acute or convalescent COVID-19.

The CDR3 DNA sequence: TGTGCCAGCAGTCCGTTGACAGGGATCGTTACTGAAGCTTTCTTT. It yields the protein CASSPLTGIVTEAFF. V gene TRBV27 combines with J gene TRBJ1-1, with 7 bases aligning to TRBD1. The J segment lost 5 bases and the V segment lost 5 bases, leaving 11 bases of the junction unmatched. This CDR3 has 15 amino acids. Per germline, CDR1 MNHEY and CDR2 SMNVEV (reference sequence).

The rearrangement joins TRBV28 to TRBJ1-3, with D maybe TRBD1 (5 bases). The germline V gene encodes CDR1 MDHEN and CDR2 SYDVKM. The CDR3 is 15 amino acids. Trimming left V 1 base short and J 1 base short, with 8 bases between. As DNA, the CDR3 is TGTGCCAGCAGTTTATTACGGGGGTCTGGAAACACCATATATTTT. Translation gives CASSLLRGSGNTIYF.

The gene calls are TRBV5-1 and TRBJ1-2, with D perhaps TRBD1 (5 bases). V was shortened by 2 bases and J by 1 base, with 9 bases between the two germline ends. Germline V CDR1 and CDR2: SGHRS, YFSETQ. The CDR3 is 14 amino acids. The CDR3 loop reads CASSFGQGNYGYTF. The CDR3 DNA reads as TGCGCCAGCAGCTTTGGTCAGGGTAACTATGGCTACACCTTC.

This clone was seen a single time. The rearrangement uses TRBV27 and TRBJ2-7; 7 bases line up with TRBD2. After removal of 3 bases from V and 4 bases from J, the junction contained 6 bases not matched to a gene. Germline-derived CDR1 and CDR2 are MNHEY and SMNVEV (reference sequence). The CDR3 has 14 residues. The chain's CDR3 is CASSFASGKYEQYF. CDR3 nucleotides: TGTGCCAGCAGTTTCGCTAGCGGCAAATACGAGCAGTACTTC.

CDR3 coding DNA: TGCGCCAGCAGCTTGACGATAGCGGGGGGCCCCTACAATGAGCAGTTCTTC. Protein product: CASSLTIAGGPYNEQFF. The rearrangement links TRBV5-1 to TRBJ2-1, with 10 bases that match TRBD2. The germline CDR1 and CDR2 sequences are SGHRS and YFSETQ. V dropped 1 base and J dropped 2; count of bases not matched to a gene: 6. The CDR3 is 17 residues long.

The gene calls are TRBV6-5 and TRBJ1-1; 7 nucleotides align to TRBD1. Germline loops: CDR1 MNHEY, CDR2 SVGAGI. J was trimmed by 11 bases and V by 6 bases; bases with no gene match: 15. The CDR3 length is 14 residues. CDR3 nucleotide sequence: TGTGCCAGCAGCGCCCAAGTCTTGCAGGGGGAGGCTTTCTTT. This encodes CASSAQVLQGEAFF.

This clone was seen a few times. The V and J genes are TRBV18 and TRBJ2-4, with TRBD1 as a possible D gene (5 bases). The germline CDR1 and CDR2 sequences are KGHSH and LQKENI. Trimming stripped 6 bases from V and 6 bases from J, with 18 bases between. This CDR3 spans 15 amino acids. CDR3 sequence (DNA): TGTGCCAGCTCGGCGATCCAGGGCCCCCGAAACATTCAGTACTTC. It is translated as CASSAIQGPRNIQYF.

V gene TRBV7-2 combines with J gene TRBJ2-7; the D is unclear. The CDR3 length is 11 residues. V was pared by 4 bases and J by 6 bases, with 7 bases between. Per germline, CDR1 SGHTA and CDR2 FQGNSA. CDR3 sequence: CASSSGSEQYF. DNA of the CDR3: TGTGCCAGCAGCTCCGGTAGCGAGCAGTACTTC.

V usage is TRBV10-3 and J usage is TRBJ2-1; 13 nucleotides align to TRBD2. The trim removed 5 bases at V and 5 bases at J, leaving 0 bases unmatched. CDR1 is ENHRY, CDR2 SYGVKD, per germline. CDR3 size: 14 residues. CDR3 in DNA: TGTGCCATCAGTACTAGCGGGGGGGACAATGAGCAGTTCTTC. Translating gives CAISTSGGDNEQFF.

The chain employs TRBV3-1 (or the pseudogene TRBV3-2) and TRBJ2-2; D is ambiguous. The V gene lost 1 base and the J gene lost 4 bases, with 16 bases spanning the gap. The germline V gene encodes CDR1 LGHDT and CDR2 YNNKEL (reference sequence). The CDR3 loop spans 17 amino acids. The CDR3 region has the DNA TGTGCCAGCAGCCAAGGTCTCATTCTGGCAGGCACCGGGGAGCTGTTTTTT. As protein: CASSQGLILAGTGELFF.

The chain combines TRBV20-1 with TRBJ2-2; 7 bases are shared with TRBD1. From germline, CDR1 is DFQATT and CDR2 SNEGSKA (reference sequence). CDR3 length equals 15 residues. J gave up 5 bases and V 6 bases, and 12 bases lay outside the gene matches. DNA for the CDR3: TGCAGTGCCAGTTACAGGGGACAGACAACCGGGGAGCTGTTTTTT. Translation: CSASYRGQTTGELFF.

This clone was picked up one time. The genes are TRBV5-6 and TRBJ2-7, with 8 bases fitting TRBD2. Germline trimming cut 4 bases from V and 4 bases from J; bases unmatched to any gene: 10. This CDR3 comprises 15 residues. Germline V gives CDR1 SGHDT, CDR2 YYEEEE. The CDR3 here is CASSLSGNFLYEQYF. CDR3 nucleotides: TGTGCCAGCAGCCTTAGCGGGAACTTCTTATACGAGCAGTACTTC.

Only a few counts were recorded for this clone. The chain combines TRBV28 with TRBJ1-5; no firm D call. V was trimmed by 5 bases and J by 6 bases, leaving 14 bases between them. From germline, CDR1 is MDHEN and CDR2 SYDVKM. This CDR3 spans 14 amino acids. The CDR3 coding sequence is TGTGCCAGCAGTACCCGGGATGGGAGTCAGCCCCAGCATTTT. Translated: CASSTRDGSQPQHF.

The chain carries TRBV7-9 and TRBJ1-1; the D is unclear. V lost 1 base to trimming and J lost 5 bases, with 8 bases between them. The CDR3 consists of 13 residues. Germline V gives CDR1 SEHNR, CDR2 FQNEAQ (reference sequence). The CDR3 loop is CASSLGAPTEAFF. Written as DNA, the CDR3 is TGTGCCAGCAGCTTAGGGGCGCCGACTGAAGCTTTCTTT.

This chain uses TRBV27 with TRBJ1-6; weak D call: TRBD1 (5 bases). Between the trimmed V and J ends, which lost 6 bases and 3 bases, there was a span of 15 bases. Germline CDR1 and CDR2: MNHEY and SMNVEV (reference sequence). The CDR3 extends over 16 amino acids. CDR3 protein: CASRVDSTRYNSPLHF. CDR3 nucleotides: TGTGCCAGCAGGGTCGACAGCACCCGCTATAATTCACCCCTCCACTTT.

CDR3 DNA: TGCGCCAGCAGCCAAGCCCCTACCGGGACTAGCGGGATTGGGTCTTACAATGAGCAGTTCTTC. Its protein product is CASSQAPTGTSGIGSYNEQFF. This rearrangement joins TRBV4-1 to TRBJ2-1, with 13 bases lining up with TRBD2. Germline V gene sequence: CDR1 MGHRA, CDR2 YSYEKL. The CDR3 length is 21 residues. V dropped 1 base and J dropped 4; count of bases not matched to a gene: 16.

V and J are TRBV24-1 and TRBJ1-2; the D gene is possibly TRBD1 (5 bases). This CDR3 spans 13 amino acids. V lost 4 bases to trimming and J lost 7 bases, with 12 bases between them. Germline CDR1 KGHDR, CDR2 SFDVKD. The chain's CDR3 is CATSDAHRFGYTF. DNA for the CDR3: TGTGCCACCAGTGACGCTCACAGGTTTGGCTACACCTTC.

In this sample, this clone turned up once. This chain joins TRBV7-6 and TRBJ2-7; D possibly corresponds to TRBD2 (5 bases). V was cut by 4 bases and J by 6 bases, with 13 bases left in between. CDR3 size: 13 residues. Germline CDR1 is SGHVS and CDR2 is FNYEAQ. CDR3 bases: TGTGCCAGCAGCTCCTCTAGGGCGGGCGAGCAGTACTTC. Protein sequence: CASSSSRAGEQYF.

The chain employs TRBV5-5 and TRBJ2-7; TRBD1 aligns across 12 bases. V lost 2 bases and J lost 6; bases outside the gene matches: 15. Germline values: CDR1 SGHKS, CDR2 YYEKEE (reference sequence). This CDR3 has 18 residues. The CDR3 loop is CASSFSTKGTGGRGEQYF. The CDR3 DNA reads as TGTGCCAGCAGCTTCTCGACTAAAGGGACAGGGGGCAGGGGCGAGCAGTACTTC. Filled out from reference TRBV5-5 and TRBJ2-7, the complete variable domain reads DAGVTQSPTHLIKTRGQQVTLRCSPISGHKSVSWYQQVLGQGPQFIFQYYEKEERGRGNFPDRFSARQFPNYSSELNVNALLLGDSALYLCASSFSTKGTGGRGEQYFGPGTRLTVT.

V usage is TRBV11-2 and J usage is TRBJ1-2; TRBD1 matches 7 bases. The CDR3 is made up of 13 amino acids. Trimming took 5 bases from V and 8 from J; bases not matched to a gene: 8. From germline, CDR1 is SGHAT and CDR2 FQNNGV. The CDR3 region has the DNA TGTGCCAGCAGCCAAGACAGGGCTGACGGCTACACCTTC. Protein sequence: CASSQDRADGYTF. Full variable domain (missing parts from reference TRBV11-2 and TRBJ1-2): EAGVAQSPRYKIIEKRQSVAFWCNPISGHATLYWYQQILGQGPKLLIQFQNNGVVDDSQLPKDRFSAERLKGVDSTLKIQPAKLEDSAVYLCASSQDRADGYTFGSGTRLTVV.

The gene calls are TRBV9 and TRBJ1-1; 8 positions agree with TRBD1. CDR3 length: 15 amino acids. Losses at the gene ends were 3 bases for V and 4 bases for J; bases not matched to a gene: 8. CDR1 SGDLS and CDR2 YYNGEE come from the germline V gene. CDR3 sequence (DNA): TGTGCCAGCAGCGCGACGCCAGGGGGCGGCACTGAAGCTTTCTTT. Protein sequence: CASSATPGGGTEAFF.

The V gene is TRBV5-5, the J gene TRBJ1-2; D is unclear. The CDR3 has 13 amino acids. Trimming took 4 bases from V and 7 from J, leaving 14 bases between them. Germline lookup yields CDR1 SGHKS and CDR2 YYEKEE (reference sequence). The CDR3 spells CASSLYASAGYTF. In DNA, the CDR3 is TGTGCCAGCAGCCTATACGCATCCGCTGGCTACACCTTC. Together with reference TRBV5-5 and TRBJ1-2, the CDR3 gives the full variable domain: DAGVTQSPTHLIKTRGQQVTLRCSPISGHKSVSWYQQVLGQGPQFIFQYYEKEERGRGNFPDRFSARQFPNYSSELNVNALLLGDSALYLCASSLYASAGYTFGSGTRLTVV.

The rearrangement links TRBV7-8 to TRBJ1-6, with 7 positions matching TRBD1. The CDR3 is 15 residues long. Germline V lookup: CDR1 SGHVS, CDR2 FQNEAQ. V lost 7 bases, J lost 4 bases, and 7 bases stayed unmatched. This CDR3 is CASTPSGQYNSPLHF. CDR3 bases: TGTGCCAGCACCCCATCGGGACAGTATAATTCACCCCTCCACTTT.

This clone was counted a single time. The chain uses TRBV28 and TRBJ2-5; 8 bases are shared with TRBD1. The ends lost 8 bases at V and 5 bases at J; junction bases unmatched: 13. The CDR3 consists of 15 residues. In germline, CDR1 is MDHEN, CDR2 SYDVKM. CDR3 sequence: CASLSRGPVGETQYF. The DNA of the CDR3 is TGTGCCAGCCTAAGCAGGGGGCCGGTTGGGGAGACCCAGTACTTC.

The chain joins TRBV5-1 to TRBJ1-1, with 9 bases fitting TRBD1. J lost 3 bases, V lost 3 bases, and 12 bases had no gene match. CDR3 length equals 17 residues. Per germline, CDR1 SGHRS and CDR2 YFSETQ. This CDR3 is CASSSQTGGLSDTEAFF. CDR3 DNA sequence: TGCGCCAGCAGCTCCCAGACAGGGGGTCTTTCGGACACTGAAGCTTTCTTT. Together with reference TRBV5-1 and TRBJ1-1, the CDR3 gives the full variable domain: KAGVTQTPRYLIKTRGQQVTLSCSPISGHRSVSWYQQTPGQGLQFLFEYFSETQRNKGNFPGRFSGRQFSNSRSEMNVSTLELGDSALYLCASSSQTGGLSDTEAFFGQGTRLTVV.

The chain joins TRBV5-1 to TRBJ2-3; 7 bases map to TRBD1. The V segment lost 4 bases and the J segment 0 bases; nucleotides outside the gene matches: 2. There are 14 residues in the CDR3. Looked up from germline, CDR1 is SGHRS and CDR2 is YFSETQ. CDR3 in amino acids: CASSRGQSTDTQYF. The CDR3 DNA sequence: TGCGCCAGCAGCCGGGGACAGAGCACAGATACGCAGTATTTT.